This TCR beta chain was recovered during a study of blood T cell repertoires in COVID-19. The CDR3 length is 14 residues. V was shortened by 3 bases and J by 0 bases, with 9 bases between the two germline ends. Germline CDR1 reads LGHDT; CDR2 reads YNNKEL (reference sequence). Original handling: Researchers report that nucleated cell counts were estimated from reference gene primer amplification. The repertoire was sequenced with immunoSEQ multiplex PCR; TCRdb's copy has only in-frame clones and lacks some. D and trimming were read from the DNA, whereas the V and J calls and clone size are those reported in that table. The table includes fewer than 500,000 clones, 80% to 90% detected once. All enrollees were about 18 to 90 years old and from 20 to 25 US areas. Clinical histories supplied by participants themselves formed the basis of cohort assignment. Among Cohort 3 donors, those recovered had two negative PCRs, clearance, or symptom resolution.

The rearrangement joins TRBV3-1 (or the pseudogene TRBV3-2) to TRBJ2-7; D may be TRBD2 (6 bases). Input material: PBMCs or T cells enriched from blood (not recorded which). This clonotype originated in a man aged 25-45 years who had recovered from COVID-19. This CDR3 reads CASSQGGLSYEQYF. CDR3 nucleotide sequence: TGTGCCAGCAGCCAGGGGGGACTCTCCTACGAGCAGTACTTC.